The 16 T cell receptor beta chains in this list originate from one sample, sequenced in a study of PD-1 blockade in mismatch repair-deficient tumors. TCRdb keeps only in-frame clones here, not all; method: immunoSEQ multiplex PCR. The data show 20,000 to 25,000 clones, with approximately 84% seen just once and more than 15% held by the top ten. The material sequenced was peripheral blood, taken 2 weeks after starting pembrolizumab. These receptors were collected from an adult with mismatch repair-deficient cancer.

The V gene is TRBV11-2, the J gene TRBJ2-3; D is unresolved. This CDR3 is 17 amino acids long. The germline V gene encodes CDR1 SGHAT and CDR2 FQNNGV. V lost 0 bases to trimming and J lost 0 bases, with 13 bases between them. The CDR3 sequence: CASSLDRVNSSTDTQYF. The CDR3 DNA is TGTGCCAGCAGCTTAGATCGGGTTAATTCTAGCACAGATACGCAGTATTTT.

This chain uses TRBV11-1 with TRBJ2-5; 11 bases are a match to TRBD2. CDR1 and CDR2 from the germline V gene are SGHAT and FQDESV (reference sequence). The CDR3 is 15 residues long. V was clipped by 5 bases and J by 11 bases; unmatched bases: 13. The CDR3: CASSLGLADLEEQYF. DNA for the CDR3: TGTGCCAGCAGCCTGGGACTAGCGGACCTTGAAGAGCAGTACTTC.

The chain recombines TRBV27 with TRBJ2-5; 9 nucleotides match TRBD1. CDR3 length equals 14 residues. Trimming took 6 bases from V and 2 from J; bases not matched to a gene: 4. Germline V gene data show CDR1 as MNHEY and CDR2 as SMNVEV (reference sequence). The CDR3 spells CASRADRGQETQYF. The CDR3 nucleotides are TGTGCCAGCAGGGCAGACAGGGGGCAAGAGACCCAGTACTTC.

DNA of the CDR3: TGTGCCAGCAGTGAGGGGCTAGCGGGAGACAATGAGCAGTTCTTC. Amino acids: CASSEGLAGDNEQFF. The V and J genes are TRBV6-4 and TRBJ2-1, with 10 positions matching TRBD2. After removal of 3 bases from V and 5 bases from J, the junction contained 4 bases not matched to a gene. The CDR3 spans 15 residues. Germline CDR1 is MRHNA and CDR2 is SNTAGT.

The rearrangement uses TRBV27 and TRBJ1-1; the match to TRBD1 covers 9 bases. The CDR3 has 16 amino acids. The V gene's germline CDR1 is MNHEY and CDR2 SMNVEV (reference sequence). With V trimmed by 6 bases and J by 5 bases, 13 bases remained unmatched. The CDR3 coding sequence is TGTGCCAGCAGCACCAGGGGACAGGGCTCGGGTACTGAAGCTTTCTTT. Translating it yields CASSTRGQGSGTEAFF.

The CDR3 DNA reads TGTGCCATCAGTGATGGACAGGGGGGCAATCAGCCCCAGCATTTT. Its protein product is CAISDGQGGNQPQHF. The chain has TRBV10-3 and TRBJ1-5; 10 nucleotides align to TRBD1. The junction had 1 base not matched to a gene; V was cut back by 3 bases and J by 2 bases. The CDR3 length is 15 residues. CDR1 and CDR2 (germline): ENHRY, SYGVKD.

This clone was seen only a few times. In DNA, the CDR3 is TGTGCCAGCAGCTTACGGAGTTACGAGCAGTACTTC. Its translation: CASSLRSYEQYF. The chain combines TRBV7-9 with TRBJ2-7; D is ambiguous. The CDR3 contains 12 residues. The ends were cut back, 2 bases at V and 4 bases at J, with 6 bases in the middle. CDR1 is SEHNR, CDR2 FQNEAQ, per germline (reference sequence).

This chain joins TRBV4-1 and TRBJ1-3, with a tentative D call TRBD1 (6 bases). V lost 2 bases to trimming and J lost 3 bases, with 14 bases between them. CDR1 MGHRA and CDR2 YSYEKL come from the germline V gene. The CDR3 has 16 amino acids. The CDR3 sequence is CASSQLGTGLGNTIYF. DNA for the CDR3: TGCGCCAGCAGCCAACTAGGCACAGGGCTTGGAAACACCATATATTTT.

The rearrangement links TRBV7-2 to TRBJ2-1; TRBD1 is a possible D gene (5 bases). V was trimmed by 5 bases and J by 1 base, leaving 9 bases between them. The CDR3 is made up of 14 amino acids. Germline CDR1 is SGHTA and CDR2 is FQGNSA. CDR3 coding DNA: TGTGCCAGCAGCCCAGGGTTGTCCTACAATGAGCAGTTCTTC. This encodes CASSPGLSYNEQFF.

The chain is built from TRBV4-1 and TRBJ1-5, with a possible D match to TRBD1 (6 bases). From germline, CDR1 is MGHRA and CDR2 YSYEKL. The CDR3 sequence is 15 residues long. V was pared by 1 base and J by 5 bases, with 12 bases between. CDR3 bases: TGCGCCAGCAGCCAAGCCGCTAAGGGGGATCAGCCCCAGCATTTT. This encodes CASSQAAKGDQPQHF.

This rearrangement joins TRBV7-9 to TRBJ1-4; 10 nucleotides match TRBD1. Looked up from germline, CDR1 is SEHNR and CDR2 is FQNEAQ (reference sequence). V dropped 4 bases and J dropped 8; count of bases not matched to a gene: 7. The CDR3 sequence is 15 residues long. CDR3 protein: CASSSLDRGWEKLFF. The DNA for the CDR3 is TGTGCCAGCAGCTCTTTGGACAGGGGGTGGGAAAAACTGTTTTTT.

This clone was seen only a few times. The V and J genes are TRBV15 and TRBJ2-7, with TRBD1 matching 7 bases. The germline V gene encodes CDR1 LNHNV and CDR2 YYDKDF (reference sequence). CDR3 size: 15 residues. The V segment lost 1 base and the J segment 4 bases; nucleotides outside the gene matches: 7. The CDR3 DNA sequence: TGTGCCACCAGCAGAGCCCGGGACAGTTTTTACGAGCAGTACTTC. Amino acid sequence: CATSRARDSFYEQYF.

The CDR3 DNA follows: TGTGCCAGCAGCTTAGCCGACACCCCCTACAATGAGCAGTTCTTC. Its translation: CASSLADTPYNEQFF. This sequence joins TRBV7-9 and TRBJ2-1; D remains unclear. Germline values: CDR1 SEHNR, CDR2 FQNEAQ (reference sequence). Trimming removed 0 bases from V and 2 bases from J, with 8 bases in between. The CDR3 extends over 15 amino acids.

The gene calls are TRBV18 and TRBJ2-2; a possible D gene is TRBD2 (6 bases). CDR1 is KGHSH, CDR2 LQKENI, per germline. This CDR3 is built from 13 residues. Trimming removed 4 bases from V and 4 bases from J, with 7 bases in between. This CDR3 is CASSRDFTGELFF. Written as DNA, the CDR3 is TGTGCCAGCTCACGGGACTTCACCGGGGAGCTGTTTTTT.

The chain uses TRBV6-5 and TRBJ1-2; D is undetermined. Trimming took off 2 bases at V and 6 bases at J, with 4 bases between the two ends. Germline V gene lookup returns CDR1 MNHEY and CDR2 SVGAGI. The CDR3 consists of 11 residues. The CDR3 nucleotides read TGTGCCAGCAGTTACGTGGATGGCTACACCTTC. Translation gives CASSYVDGYTF.

V gene TRBV28 combines with J gene TRBJ2-2, with 7 bases that match TRBD2. The CDR3 contains 14 residues. V trimming: 7 bases; J trimming: 7 bases; junction bases outside the gene matches: 9. Germline assignment: CDR1 MDHEN and CDR2 SYDVKM. CDR3 amino acids: CASMASGRHGELFF. The DNA of the CDR3 is TGTGCCAGCATGGCTAGCGGAAGGCACGGGGAGCTGTTTTTT.